Shown below are 24 T cell receptor beta chains from a single sample sequenced in a study of blood T cell repertoires in COVID-19. Assay used: immunoSEQ multiplex PCR; TCRdb lists only in-frame clones, some missing. The data show roughly 380,000 clones, around nine tenths seen once. Material: peripheral blood. The receptors shown here come from a middle-aged woman with COVID-19, enrolled during active disease.

The chain uses TRBV5-1 and TRBJ1-2; tentative D call: TRBD1 (5 bases). Germline assignment: CDR1 SGHRS and CDR2 YFSETQ. This CDR3 spans 14 amino acids. V was trimmed by 0 bases and J by 6 bases, leaving 12 bases between them. CDR3 loop: CASSLAGSGDGYTF. The CDR3 nucleotides read TGCGCCAGCAGCTTGGCCGGCTCGGGGGATGGCTACACCTTC.

The chain employs TRBV11-2 and TRBJ1-3; 9 positions agree with TRBD1. The trim removed 1 base at V and 7 bases at J, leaving 5 bases unmatched. This CDR3 comprises 15 residues. Germline V CDR1 and CDR2: SGHAT, FQNNGV. CDR3 nucleotide sequence: TGTGCCAGCAGCTTAGTACAGGGGGCCAGGAACACCATATATTTT. This sequence encodes CASSLVQGARNTIYF.

The V gene is TRBV28, the J gene TRBJ1-5, with 7 bases that match TRBD1. This CDR3 spans 16 amino acids. CDR1 is MDHEN, CDR2 SYDVKM, per germline. The junction had 8 bases not matched to a gene; V was cut back by 5 bases and J by 1 base. The CDR3 DNA reads as TGTGCCAGCAGTCCCCTGACAGGGTTGAGCAATCAGCCCCAGCATTTT. Its protein is CASSPLTGLSNQPQHF. Full variable domain (remainder filled in from reference TRBV28 and TRBJ1-5): DVKVTQSSRYLVKRTGEKVFLECVQDMDHENMFWYRQDPGLGLRLIYFSYDVKMKEKGDIPEGYSVSREKKERFSLILESASTNQTSMYLCASSPLTGLSNQPQHFGDGTRLSIL.

V and J are TRBV27 and TRBJ1-1; the match to TRBD1 covers 7 bases. The germline V gene encodes CDR1 MNHEY and CDR2 SMNVEV (reference sequence). J gave up 6 bases and V 5 bases, and 12 bases lay outside the gene matches. The length of the CDR3 is 15 residues. CDR3 DNA: TGTGCCAGCAGTGGCCAACAGGGGAGGAGGGCTGAAGCTTTCTTT. This gives the protein CASSGQQGRRAEAFF.

The rearrangement links TRBV5-1 to TRBJ1-1; TRBD1 matches at 8 bases. The germline V gene encodes CDR1 SGHRS and CDR2 YFSETQ. The CDR3 spans 13 residues. The V segment lost 4 bases and the J segment 4 bases; nucleotides outside the gene matches: 3. The CDR3 region has the DNA TGCGCCAGCAGCCGTGGACAGGGCACTGAAGCTTTCTTT. Amino acid sequence: CASSRGQGTEAFF. The whole variable domain, remainder taken from reference TRBV5-1 and TRBJ1-1, is KAGVTQTPRYLIKTRGQQVTLSCSPISGHRSVSWYQQTPGQGLQFLFEYFSETQRNKGNFPGRFSGRQFSNSRSEMNVSTLELGDSALYLCASSRGQGTEAFFGQGTRLTVV.

The chain joins TRBV3-1 (or the pseudogene TRBV3-2) to TRBJ1-1, with a weak D call TRBD1 (5 bases). CDR3 length: 13 residues. From germline, CDR1 is LGHDT and CDR2 YNNKEL (reference sequence). V was cut by 4 bases and J by 10 bases, with 16 bases left in between. CDR3 sequence reads: CASSLLTGGGAFF. Written as DNA, the CDR3 is TGTGCCAGCAGCCTCCTCACGGGGGGGGGAGCTTTCTTT.

V is TRBV28 and J is TRBJ1-3, with TRBD1 matching over 8 bases. This CDR3 contains 15 residues. V lost 5 bases, J lost 7 bases, and 10 bases stayed unmatched. Germline CDR1 is MDHEN and CDR2 is SYDVKM. The CDR3 nucleotides are TGTGCCAGCAGTCCCGGGTCGGACAGGGCTAACACCATATATTTT. Its protein product is CASSPGSDRANTIYF.

The table lists this clone with a count of one. The gene calls are TRBV4-3 and TRBJ1-3, with D uncertain. Trimming took 0 bases from V and 0 from J, leaving 6 bases between them. The length of the CDR3 is 15 residues. The germline gives CDR1 LGHNA, CDR2 YSLEER. Here the CDR3 DNA reads TGCGCCAGCAGCCAAGAGTGGGCCTCTGGAAACACCATATATTTT. Translating gives CASSQEWASGNTIYF.

The table lists this clone with a count of one. The CDR3 coding sequence is TGTGCCAGCAGCGTAGGGCAGGCGGGGAACACAGATACGCAGTATTTT. Residues: CASSVGQAGNTDTQYF. This chain connects TRBV9 to TRBJ2-3; maybe TRBD2 (6 bases). CDR1 is SGDLS and CDR2 is YYNGEE in the germline V gene. V lost 0 bases and J 2 bases, leaving 13 bases between the germline ends. The length of the CDR3 is 16 residues.

V gene TRBV6-6 combines with J gene TRBJ2-4, with D tentatively TRBD1 (5 bases). There are 13 residues in the CDR3. Germline-derived CDR1 and CDR2 are MNHNY and SVGAGI (reference sequence). Trimming stripped 8 bases from V and 5 bases from J, with 13 bases between. The CDR3 here is CASGWGRENIQYF. CDR3 nucleotide sequence: TGTGCCAGCGGATGGGGCAGGGAAAACATTCAGTACTTC.

The rearrangement joins TRBV30 to TRBJ2-7; the D gene is possibly TRBD1 (5 bases). Germline assignment: CDR1 GTSNPN and CDR2 SVGIG (reference sequence). V was trimmed by 2 bases and J by 2 bases, leaving 13 bases between them. The CDR3 runs to 14 residues. Here the CDR3 reads CAWSRHRRTYEQYF. In nucleotides, the CDR3 is TGTGCCTGGAGTCGCCACAGGCGAACCTACGAGCAGTACTTC. Full variable domain (remainder filled in from reference TRBV30 and TRBJ2-7): SQTIHQWPATLVQPVGSPLSLECTVEGTSNPNLYWYRQAAGRGLQLLFYSVGIGQISSEVPQNLSASRPQDRQFILSSKKLLLSDSGFYLCAWSRHRRTYEQYFGPGTRLTVT.

The rearrangement joins TRBV7-2 to TRBJ2-5, with D hard to call. CDR3 length: 14 amino acids. The germline V and J ends were trimmed by 1 base and 5 bases, with 11 bases remaining between them. Germline V lookup: CDR1 SGHTA, CDR2 FQGNSA. CDR3 DNA sequence: TGTGCCAGCAGCTTAGGTACTATCGGGGAGACCCAGTACTTC. Translating it yields CASSLGTIGETQYF.

The rearrangement joins TRBV6-5 to TRBJ1-6; the D gene is possibly TRBD1 (6 bases). V lost 10 bases and J 4 bases, leaving 14 bases between the germline ends. The CDR3 extends over 14 amino acids. Germline assignment: CDR1 MNHEY and CDR2 SVGAGI. CDR3 sequence: CATSRGQYNSPLHF. CDR3 coding DNA: TGTGCCACCTCGAGAGGACAGTATAATTCACCCCTCCACTTT.

CDR3 coding DNA: TGTGCCAGCAGTTATCCGGGACACCGCACAGATACGCAGTATTTT. Amino acid sequence: CASSYPGHRTDTQYF. The rearrangement uses TRBV6-2 or TRBV6-3 and TRBJ2-3, with D perhaps TRBD1 (6 bases). The CDR3 extends over 15 amino acids. The V gene lost 3 bases and the J gene lost 1 base, with 11 bases spanning the gap. CDR1 and CDR2 (germline): MNHEY, SVGEGT.

The rearrangement joins TRBV28 to TRBJ1-6, with 8 nucleotides matching TRBD1. CDR1 and CDR2 (germline): MDHEN, SYDVKM. V shed 4 bases, J shed 7 bases, and the junction held 12 bases outside the gene matches. The CDR3 covers 17 residues. Here the CDR3 DNA reads TGTGCCAGCAGTTCTCTAATGACAGGGGACCCAAATTCACCCCTCCACTTT. It yields the protein CASSSLMTGDPNSPLHF.

The J gene is TRBJ1-5, the V gene TRBV28, with 7 bases that match TRBD1. CDR1 is MDHEN, CDR2 SYDVKM, per germline. The CDR3 extends over 14 amino acids. With V trimmed by 5 bases and J by 7 bases, 8 bases remained unmatched. CDR3 DNA: TGTGCCAGCAGTCACCAGGGGGAAAACCAGCCCCAGCATTTT. Translating it yields CASSHQGENQPQHF.

About this clone: The junction and the germline gene differ at one end; a read error may be behind it. V and J are TRBV6-6 and TRBJ2-7; 8 bases map to TRBD1. The CDR3 length is 13 residues. CDR1 and CDR2 from the germline V gene are MNHNY and SVGAGI (reference sequence). CDR3 in DNA: TGTGCCAGCACCGCCAGACAGGGGATTCCGTTAGACTTC. Translated, it gives CASTARQGIPLDF.

The chain employs TRBV5-4 and TRBJ2-7; no definite D call. The germline V and J ends were trimmed by 0 bases and 2 bases, with 6 bases remaining between them. Germline CDR1 reads SGHNT; CDR2 reads YYREEE (reference sequence). The CDR3 runs to 13 residues. This CDR3 reads CASSLVTAYEQYF. The DNA of the CDR3 is TGTGCCAGCAGCTTGGTTACGGCCTACGAGCAGTACTTC.

CDR3 in amino acids: CASSQDQSLRGTGVTEAFF. Here the CDR3 DNA reads TGCGCCAGCAGCCAAGATCAATCTCTTAGGGGGACAGGGGTCACTGAAGCTTTCTTT. V gene TRBV4-1 combines with J gene TRBJ1-1, with TRBD1 matching over 10 bases. This CDR3 is built from 19 residues. The germline gives CDR1 MGHRA, CDR2 YSYEKL. V was clipped by 0 bases and J by 4 bases; unmatched bases: 14.

The chain couples TRBV9 to TRBJ1-3; D is ambiguous. Germline V CDR1 and CDR2: SGDLS, YYNGEE. V was trimmed by 3 bases and J by 8 bases, leaving 15 bases between them. The CDR3 length is 14 residues. CDR3 loop: CASSARWLADTIYF. In DNA form, the CDR3 reads TGTGCCAGCAGCGCCCGATGGTTAGCGGACACCATATATTTT. Complete variable domain (other parts from reference TRBV9 and TRBJ1-3): DSGVTQTPKHLITATGQRVTLRCSPRSGDLSVYWYQQSLDQGLQFLIQYYNGEERAKGNILERFSAQQFPDLHSELNLSSLELGDSALYFCASSARWLADTIYFGEGSWLTVV.

V and J are TRBV19 and TRBJ1-2; the D gene is possibly TRBD1 (6 bases). Germline V gives CDR1 LNHDA, CDR2 SQIVND (reference sequence). The CDR3 length is 13 residues. Trimming removed 7 bases at V and 4 bases at J, with 13 bases between. As DNA, the CDR3 is TGTGCCAGTAACACAGGGATAGGCTATGGCTACACCTTC. This translates into CASNTGIGYGYTF.

The chain uses TRBV19 and TRBJ2-7; D is ambiguous. CDR1 and CDR2 (germline): LNHDA, SQIVND (reference sequence). The CDR3 runs to 13 residues. The V gene lost 3 bases and the J gene lost 2 bases, with 8 bases spanning the gap. In DNA form, the CDR3 reads TGTGCCAGTAGTATGGCGGTTACCTACGAGCAGTACTTC. Its protein product is CASSMAVTYEQYF.

This rearrangement joins TRBV28 to TRBJ1-5, with D perhaps matching TRBD1 (6 bases). Germline CDR1 is MDHEN and CDR2 is SYDVKM. The germline V and J ends were trimmed by 6 bases and 5 bases, with 14 bases remaining between them. The CDR3 loop spans 14 amino acids. The CDR3, as DNA: TGTGCCAGCAGCCACAGGGTTAGGGATCAGCCCCAGCATTTT. Translated: CASSHRVRDQPQHF.

The CDR3 sequence is CASSLSGGGATNYYNEQFF. In DNA, the CDR3 is TGTGCCAGCAGTTTATCGGGCGGGGGCGCCACGAACTACTACAATGAGCAGTTCTTC. The J gene is TRBJ2-1, the V gene TRBV27; maybe TRBD2 (7 bases). Trimming stripped 0 bases from V and 3 bases from J, with 21 bases between. This CDR3 has 19 amino acids. Germline values: CDR1 MNHEY, CDR2 SMNVEV (reference sequence).